Listed here are 10 T cell receptor beta chains from one sample, sequenced in a study of OX40 agonist ivuxolimab in advanced cancers. This table comes from immunoSEQ multiplex PCR, and its TCRdb copy is limited to in-frame clones, with some not included. The table records about 80,000 clones, roughly 88% of them present only once. Sequencing used CD4+ or CD8+ T cells sorted from blood, obtained in a trial of the OX40 agonist ivuxolimab. All receptors come from an adult with an advanced solid tumor such as melanoma, head and neck, liver or kidney cancer.

The rearrangement links TRBV6-6 to TRBJ2-7; TRBD1 agrees at 9 bases. The V and J ends lost 10 bases and 7 bases, in that order; junction bases with no gene match: 14. Germline V gene lookup returns CDR1 MNHNY and CDR2 SVGAGI (reference sequence). This CDR3 has 14 amino acids. The CDR3 spells CANRRDRDSGEQYF. CDR3 coding DNA: TGTGCCAATCGACGGGACAGGGATTCGGGGGAGCAGTACTTC.

The chain couples TRBV10-3 to TRBJ2-7; D might be TRBD1 (6 bases). The germline V and J ends were trimmed by 6 bases and 7 bases, with 19 bases remaining between them. In germline, CDR1 is ENHRY, CDR2 SYGVKD. This CDR3 has 14 residues. The CDR3 spells CAISEISNQGEQYF. Here the CDR3 DNA reads TGTGCCATCAGCGAGATAAGTAATCAGGGGGAGCAGTACTTC.

The rearrangement links TRBV7-2 to TRBJ1-1; D gene unclear. This CDR3 has 16 residues. Germline V gene lookup returns CDR1 SGHTA and CDR2 FQGNSA. Trimming stripped 0 bases from V and 4 bases from J, with 15 bases between. CDR3 sequence (DNA): TGTGCCAGCAGCTTAGCCCCTAGCCGGATGGGCACTGAAGCTTTCTTT. This translates into CASSLAPSRMGTEAFF.

This chain uses TRBV6-1 with TRBJ2-1, with a weak D call TRBD2 (6 bases). The V end lost 7 bases, the J end lost 6 bases, and 10 bases lay between the germline ends. Germline V gene sequence: CDR1 MNHNS, CDR2 SASEGT. The CDR3 runs to 12 residues. CDR3 loop: CASTLSGNEQFF. The CDR3 DNA follows: TGTGCCAGCACTCTTAGCGGCAATGAGCAGTTCTTC.

The chain carries TRBV5-1 and TRBJ2-3, with D perhaps given as TRBD1 or TRBD2 (5 bases each). The V and J ends lost 1 base and 0 bases respectively, with 9 bases between them. This CDR3 has 15 amino acids. From germline, CDR1 is SGHRS and CDR2 YFSETQ. In nucleotides, the CDR3 is TGCGCCAGCAGCTTGCTGGGGGATAGCACAGATACGCAGTATTTT. Amino acids: CASSLLGDSTDTQYF.

The rearrangement uses TRBV11-2 and TRBJ1-1, with a tentative D call TRBD1 (6 bases). CDR3 length: 17 residues. V lost 4 bases and J lost 11, with 29 bases in between. CDR1 and CDR2 from the germline V gene are SGHAT and FQNNGV. Here the CDR3 reads CASSWGRGRRGPGRAFF. The CDR3 nucleotides are TGTGCCAGCAGCTGGGGCAGGGGTCGTAGGGGTCCTGGTCGGGCTTTCTTT. The variable domain in full, completed from reference TRBV11-2 and TRBJ1-1, reads EAGVAQSPRYKIIEKRQSVAFWCNPISGHATLYWYQQILGQGPKLLIQFQNNGVVDDSQLPKDRFSAERLKGVDSTLKIQPAKLEDSAVYLCASSWGRGRRGPGRAFFGQGTRLTVV.

This clone was seen only once. The chain is built from TRBV6-6 and TRBJ1-2; TRBD1 matches 9 bases. The CDR3 is 14 residues long. Germline V gives CDR1 MNHNY, CDR2 SVGAGI (reference sequence). V was clipped by 6 bases and J by 5 bases; unmatched bases: 7. The CDR3: CASSVSGTGYGYTF. The CDR3 DNA reads TGTGCCAGCAGCGTTTCCGGGACAGGGTATGGCTACACCTTC.

The chain recombines TRBV5-1 with TRBJ2-1; 13 bases are a match to TRBD2. This CDR3 has 16 residues. The trim removed 0 bases at V and 12 bases at J, leaving 9 bases unmatched. The germline V gene has CDR1 SGHRS and CDR2 YFSETQ. This chain's CDR3 is CASSLGTSGGVNVQFF. In nucleotides, the CDR3 is TGCGCCAGCAGCTTGGGGACTAGCGGGGGAGTAAACGTGCAGTTCTTC.

This sequence joins TRBV25-1 and TRBJ1-1; D unresolved. The V end lost 5 bases, the J end lost 5 bases, and 6 bases lay between the germline ends. CDR3 size: 11 residues. Germline CDR1 is MGHDK and CDR2 is SYGVNS. CDR3 residues: CASSRETEAFF. The DNA for the CDR3 is TGTGCCAGCAGTAGGGAGACTGAAGCTTTCTTT.

Points on this clone: Additional DNA sequences in this sample encode the identical CDR3. This chain connects TRBV6-5 to TRBJ1-2; TRBD1 aligns across 11 bases. Trimming cost V 7 bases and J 5 bases; bases outside gene matches: 3. CDR1 and CDR2 (germline): MNHEY, SVGAGI. The CDR3 is 13 residues long. CDR3 amino acids: CASKGTGGYGYTF. As DNA, the CDR3 is TGTGCCAGCAAGGGGACAGGGGGATATGGCTACACCTTC.